This TCR beta chain appears in the sequencing data of a study of blood T cell repertoires in COVID-19. For the study at large: Nucleic acid was either cDNA or gDNA, and it came from T cells, B-cell-depleted T cells, or PBMCs.

Using immunoSEQ multiplex PCR, the repertoire was profiled, and TCRdb retains in-frame clones only, with some absent. The sample holds approximately 26,000 clones; 89% are singletons and the top ten take about 51%. Trimming pared 3 bases from V and 8 bases from J, leaving 14 bases between. CDR3 length: 14 residues. Looked up from germline, CDR1 is SGHAT and CDR2 is FQNNGV. The sample taken for sequencing was peripheral blood. This rearrangement joins TRBV11-2 to TRBJ2-1; D may be TRBD2 (6 bases). The receptor was derived from a human donor with acute or convalescent COVID-19. The donor label of this sample is uncertain. Written as DNA, the CDR3 is TGTGCCAGCAGCTTTGGCCTTGGAGGGGATGAGCAGTTCTTC. The encoded protein is CASSFGLGGDEQFF.